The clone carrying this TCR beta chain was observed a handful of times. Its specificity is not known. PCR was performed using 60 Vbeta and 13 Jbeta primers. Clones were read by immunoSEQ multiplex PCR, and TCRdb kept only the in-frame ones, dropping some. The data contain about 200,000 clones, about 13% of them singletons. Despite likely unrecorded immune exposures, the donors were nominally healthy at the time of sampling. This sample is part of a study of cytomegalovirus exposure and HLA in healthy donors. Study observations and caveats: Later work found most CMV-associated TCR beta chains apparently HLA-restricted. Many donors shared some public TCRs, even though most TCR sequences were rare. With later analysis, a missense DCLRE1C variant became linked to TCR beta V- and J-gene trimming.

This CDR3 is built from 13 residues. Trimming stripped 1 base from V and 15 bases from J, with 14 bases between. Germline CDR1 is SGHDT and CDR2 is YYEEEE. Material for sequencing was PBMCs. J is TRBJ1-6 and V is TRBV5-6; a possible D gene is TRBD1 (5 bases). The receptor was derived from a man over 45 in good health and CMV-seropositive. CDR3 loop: CASSLRTGELLHF. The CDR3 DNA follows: TGTGCCAGCAGCTTGAGGACGGGGGAGCTCCTCCACTTT.